The clone carrying this T cell receptor (beta chain) was detected a few times. This specimen belongs to a study of identical twins. Between the trimmed V and J ends, which lost 0 bases and 2 bases, there was a span of 19 bases. There are 18 residues in the CDR3. CDR1 is SGHRS and CDR2 is YFSETQ in the germline V gene. A single record per CDR3 protein comes from TCRdb applying MiXCR to the 5' RACE reads. The sample holds around 340,000 distinct CDR3 sequences, 12% seen once. A further study also used this sample, focusing on yellow fever vaccine responses in identical twins.

The sample consisted of CD8+ T cells sorted from blood. This chain links TRBV5-1 with TRBJ2-3; D remains ambiguous. This sequence was found in a woman between 18 and 29 years old in good health. The CDR3 sequence: CASSLDETLLRSTDTQYF. The CDR3 bases are TGCGCCAGCAGCTTGGATGAGACACTTCTGAGGTCCACAGATACGCAGTATTTT.